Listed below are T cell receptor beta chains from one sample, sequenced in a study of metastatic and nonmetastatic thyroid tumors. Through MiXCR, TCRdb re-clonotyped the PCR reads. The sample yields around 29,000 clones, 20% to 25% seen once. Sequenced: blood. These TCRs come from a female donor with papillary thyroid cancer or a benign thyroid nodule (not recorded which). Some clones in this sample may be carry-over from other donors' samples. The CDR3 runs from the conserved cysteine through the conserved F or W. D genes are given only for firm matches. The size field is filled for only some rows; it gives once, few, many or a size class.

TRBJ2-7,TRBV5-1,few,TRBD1,TGCGCCAGCAGCTTGGTGGGGACAGGGGGCAACGAGCAGTACTTC,CASSLVGTGGNEQYF
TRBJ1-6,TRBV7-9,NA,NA,TGTGCCAGCAGCTCCCCGGAGACGGTCTATTCACCCCTCCACTTT,CASSSPETVYSPLHF
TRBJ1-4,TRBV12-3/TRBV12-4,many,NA,TGTGCCAGCAGCCCGGGACGGCGAAGGGTAGATGAAAAACTGTTTTTT,CASSPGRRRVDEKLFF
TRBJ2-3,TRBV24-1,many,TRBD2,TGTGCCACCAGTGATCCACCCGGGACTAGCGGGGGGATATCGGATACGCAGTATTTT,CATSDPPGTSGGISDTQYF
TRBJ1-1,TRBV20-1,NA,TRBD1,TGCAGTGCTCCTATCCCAGGGGGTGTTTCGGATGAAGCTTTCTTT,CSAPIPGGVSDEAFF
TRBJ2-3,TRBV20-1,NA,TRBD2,TGCAGTGCTAGGGACCATCGGACTAGCCCAGATACGCAGTATTTT,CSARDHRTSPDTQYF
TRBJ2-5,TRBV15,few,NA,TGTGCCACCAGCAGAGGGACATTGGAGACCCAGTACTTC,CATSRGTLETQYF
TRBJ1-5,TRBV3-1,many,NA,TGTGCCAGCAGCCAAGATCGGGGGGGACCCCAGCATTTT,CASSQDRGGPQHF
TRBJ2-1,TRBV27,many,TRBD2,TGTGCCAGCAGACTAGCGGGGGGATACAATGAGCAGTTCTTC,CASRLAGGYNEQFF
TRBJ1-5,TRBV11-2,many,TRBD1,TGTGCCAGCAGCTTAGATCAGGGGGCTGGTCAGCCCCAGCATTTT,CASSLDQGAGQPQHF
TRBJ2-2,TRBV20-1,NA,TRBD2,TGCAGTGCTAGAGATTCGTTAAGCGGGGGAGACACCGGGGAGCTGTTTTTT,CSARDSLSGGDTGELFF
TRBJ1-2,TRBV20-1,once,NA,TGCAGTGCTAGAGATGAGAGGGCTAACTTCTATGGCTACACCTTC,CSARDERANFYGYTF
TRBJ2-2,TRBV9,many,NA,TGTGCCAGCATGCGGTTCGGGGACACCGGGGAGCTGTTTTTT,CASMRFGDTGELFF
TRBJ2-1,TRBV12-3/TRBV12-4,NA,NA,TGTGCCAGCACGGTGGGAGTCCTGAACAATGAGCAGTTCTTC,CASTVGVLNNEQFF
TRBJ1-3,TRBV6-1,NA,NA,TGTGCCGCGGCCCACGACGTCCAAGGAAACACCATATATTTT,CAAAHDVQGNTIYF
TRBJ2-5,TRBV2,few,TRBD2,TGTGCCAGCAGACCGGGACTAGCAATTTCCGAGACCCAGTACTTC,CASRPGLAISETQYF
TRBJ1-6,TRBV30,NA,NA,TGTGCCTGGAGTGATGAGGGACTAAAGGGGCCTAATTCACCCCTCCACTTT,CAWSDEGLKGPNSPLHF
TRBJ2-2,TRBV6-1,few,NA,TGTGCCAGCATTGAGGGGGTCGACACCGGGGAGCTGTTTTTT,CASIEGVDTGELFF
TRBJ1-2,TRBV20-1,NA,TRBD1,TGCAGTGCTTTCGACAGGGGCGATGGCTACACCTTC,CSAFDRGDGYTF
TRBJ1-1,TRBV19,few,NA,TGTGCCAGTAGTATCCCGCTGAAAGCTTTCTTT,CASSIPLKAFF
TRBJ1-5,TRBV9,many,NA,TGTGCCAGCAGCGTAGATGGCGCCAATCAGCCCCAGCATTTT,CASSVDGANQPQHF
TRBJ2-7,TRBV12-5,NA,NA,TGTGCTAGTGGTTTGGATACTTTGAGGGAGCAGTACTTC,CASGLDTLREQYF
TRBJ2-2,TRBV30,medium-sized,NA,TGTGCCGGAGGGGGATTTCGGGAGCTGTTTTTT,CAGGGFRELFF
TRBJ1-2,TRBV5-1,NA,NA,TGCGCCAGCAGCTCAAGGGATAACTATGGCTACACCTTC,CASSSRDNYGYTF
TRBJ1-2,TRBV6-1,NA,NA,TGTGCCAGCGTCAGGGACACACGATCTAACTATGGCTACACCTTC,CASVRDTRSNYGYTF
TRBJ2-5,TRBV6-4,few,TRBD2,TGTGCCAGCAGTGAGGTAGCGGGAAATGAAGAGACCCAGTACTTC,CASSEVAGNEETQYF
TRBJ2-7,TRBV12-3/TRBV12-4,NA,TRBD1,TGTGCCAGCAGTTTAGCTAGGACAGGGGGGGACTACGAGCAGTACTTC,CASSLARTGGDYEQYF
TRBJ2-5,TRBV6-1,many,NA,TGTGCCAGCAGTGCCGCGTCGAGTGACAGCTACCAAGAGACCCAGTACTTC,CASSAASSDSYQETQYF
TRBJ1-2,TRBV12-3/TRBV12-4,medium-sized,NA,TGTGCCAGCAGTCCTACCCAGGGTTATGGCTACACCTTC,CASSPTQGYGYTF
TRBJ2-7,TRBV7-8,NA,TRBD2,TGTGCCAGCAGCTTGTCAGCGGTAGCGGGAGCTTACGAGCAGTACTTC,CASSLSAVAGAYEQYF
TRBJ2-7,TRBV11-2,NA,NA,TGTGCCAGCAGCTTAGAGGGGTCTAGCGCCTACGAGCAGTACTTC,CASSLEGSSAYEQYF
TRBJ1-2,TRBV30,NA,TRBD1,TGTGCCTGGATCCCCGGGACAGGGATCGATGGCTACACCTTC,CAWIPGTGIDGYTF
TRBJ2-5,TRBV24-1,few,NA,TGTGCCACCAGTGATCCCGGACTATTAGAGACCCAGTACTTC,CATSDPGLLETQYF
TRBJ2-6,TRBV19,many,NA,TGCGCCAGTAAGCGTGGAGGGTCCTCTGGGGCCAACGTCCTGACTTTC,CASKRGGSSGANVLTF
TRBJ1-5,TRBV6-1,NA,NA,TGTGCCAGCAATGGTCCCAATCAGCCCCAGCATTTT,CASNGPNQPQHF
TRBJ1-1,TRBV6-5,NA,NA,TGTGCCAGCAGTTACGGGGGGACTGAAGCTTTCTTT,CASSYGGTEAFF
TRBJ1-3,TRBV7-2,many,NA,TGTGCCAGCAGCTTACAAAACTCTGGAAACACCATATATTTT,CASSLQNSGNTIYF
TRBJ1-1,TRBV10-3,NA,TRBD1,TGTGCCATCAGTTCCAGGGGGGATCCCCACGAAGATTTCTTT,CAISSRGDPHEDFF
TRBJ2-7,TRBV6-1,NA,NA,TGTGCCAGCAGCCCCTTCCGGAACTCCTACGAGCAGTACTTC,CASSPFRNSYEQYF
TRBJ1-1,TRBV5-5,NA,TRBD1,TGTGCCAGCAGCCGGACAGGGGTGGGGAACACTGAAGCTTTCTTT,CASSRTGVGNTEAFF
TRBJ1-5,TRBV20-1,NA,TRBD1,TGCAGTGCTAGAAAGGGGGCGGGCAGCGGGGGCCATCAGCCCCAGCATTTT,CSARKGAGSGGHQPQHF
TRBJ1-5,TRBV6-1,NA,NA,TGTGCCAGCAGCCTTGAAGGGAATGGCAATCAGCCCCAGCATTTT,CASSLEGNGNQPQHF
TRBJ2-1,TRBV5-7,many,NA,TGTGCCAGGATTTACAATGAGCAGTTCTTC,CARIYNEQFF
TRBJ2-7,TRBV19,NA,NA,TGTACCAGTAGTATAAGTGAACCATCTTTCTCCGAGCAGTACTTC,CTSSISEPSFSEQYF
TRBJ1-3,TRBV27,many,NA,TGTGCCAGCAGTTTCGGGGGCTCTGGAAACACCATATATTTT,CASSFGGSGNTIYF
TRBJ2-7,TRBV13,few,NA,TGTGCCAGCAGCTTAAGGTTCCAGGGTTACGGGGAGCAGTACTTC,CASSLRFQGYGEQYF
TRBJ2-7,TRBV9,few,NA,TGTGCCAGCAGCGTGGGCAGTTTCTACGAGCAGTACTTC,CASSVGSFYEQYF
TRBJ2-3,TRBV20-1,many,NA,TGCAGTGCTACCCAGCTGAGCACAGATACGCAGTATTTT,CSATQLSTDTQYF
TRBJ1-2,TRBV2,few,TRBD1,TGTGCCAGCAGTGAAGCAGGGGACAGGGGGTTTTCGGACCTATATGGCTACACCTTC,CASSEAGDRGFSDLYGYTF
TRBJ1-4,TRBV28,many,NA,TGTGCCAGCAGTCGGATCTTATTAGGGAATGAAAAACTGTTTTTT,CASSRILLGNEKLFF
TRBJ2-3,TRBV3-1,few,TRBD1,TGTGCCAGCAGCCAGGACAGGGGGCAAGATACGCAGTATTTT,CASSQDRGQDTQYF